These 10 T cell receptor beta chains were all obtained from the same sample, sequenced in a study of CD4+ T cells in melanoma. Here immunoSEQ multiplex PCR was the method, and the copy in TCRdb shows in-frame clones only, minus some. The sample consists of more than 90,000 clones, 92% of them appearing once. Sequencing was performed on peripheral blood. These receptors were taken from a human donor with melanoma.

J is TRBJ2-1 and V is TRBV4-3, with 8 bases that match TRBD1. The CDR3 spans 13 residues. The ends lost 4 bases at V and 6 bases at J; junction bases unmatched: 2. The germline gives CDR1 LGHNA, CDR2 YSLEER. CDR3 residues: CASSPDRGNEQFF. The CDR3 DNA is TGCGCCAGCAGCCCCGACAGGGGCAATGAGCAGTTCTTC.

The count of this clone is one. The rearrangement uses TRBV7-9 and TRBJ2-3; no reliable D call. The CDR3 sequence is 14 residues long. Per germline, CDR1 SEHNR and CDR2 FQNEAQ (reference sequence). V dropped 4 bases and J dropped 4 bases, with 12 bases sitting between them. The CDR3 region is CASSSYPRSDTQYF. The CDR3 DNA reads TGTGCCAGCAGCTCCTACCCACGCTCAGATACGCAGTATTTT.

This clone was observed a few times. The CDR3 loop reads CASSLEGVEAFF. CDR3 DNA sequence: TGTGCCAGCAGCTTAGAAGGGGTTGAAGCTTTCTTT. The gene calls are TRBV7-9 and TRBJ1-1, with D possibly being TRBD1 (5 bases). CDR1 SEHNR and CDR2 FQNEAQ come from the germline V gene (reference sequence). Trimming pared 1 base from V and 7 bases from J, leaving 7 bases between. The CDR3 has 12 amino acids.

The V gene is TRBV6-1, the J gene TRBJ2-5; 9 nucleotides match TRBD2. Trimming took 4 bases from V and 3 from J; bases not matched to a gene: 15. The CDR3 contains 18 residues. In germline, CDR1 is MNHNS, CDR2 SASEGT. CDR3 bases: TGTGCCAGCAGTGGACGCAGCCTAGCGGGATGGGGTGAAGAGACCCAGTACTTC. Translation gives CASSGRSLAGWGEETQYF.

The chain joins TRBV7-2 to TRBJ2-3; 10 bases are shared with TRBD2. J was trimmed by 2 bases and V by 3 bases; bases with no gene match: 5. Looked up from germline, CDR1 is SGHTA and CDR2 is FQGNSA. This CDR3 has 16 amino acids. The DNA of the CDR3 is TGTGCCAGCAGCTTCCTAGCGGGGGTCGTCACAGATACGCAGTATTTT. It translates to CASSFLAGVVTDTQYF.

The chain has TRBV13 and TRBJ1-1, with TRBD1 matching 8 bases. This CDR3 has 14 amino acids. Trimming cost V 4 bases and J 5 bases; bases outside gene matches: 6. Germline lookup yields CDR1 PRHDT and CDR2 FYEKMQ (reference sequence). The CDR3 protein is CASSSRGRWTEAFF. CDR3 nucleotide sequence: TGTGCCAGCAGCTCCAGGGGGCGTTGGACTGAAGCTTTCTTT. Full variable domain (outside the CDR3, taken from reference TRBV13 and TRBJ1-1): AAGVIQSPRHLIKEKRETATLKCYPIPRHDTVYWYQQGPGQDPQFLISFYEKMQSDKGSIPDRFSAQQFSDYHSELNMSSLELGDSALYFCASSSRGRWTEAFFGQGTRLTVV.

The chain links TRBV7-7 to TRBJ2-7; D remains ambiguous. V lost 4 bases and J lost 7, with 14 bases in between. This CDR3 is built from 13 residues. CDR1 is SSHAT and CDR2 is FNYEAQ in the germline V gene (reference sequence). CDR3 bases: TGTGCCAGCAGCTCCTCCCTTCTGGGTGAGCAGTACTTC. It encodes CASSSSLLGEQYF.

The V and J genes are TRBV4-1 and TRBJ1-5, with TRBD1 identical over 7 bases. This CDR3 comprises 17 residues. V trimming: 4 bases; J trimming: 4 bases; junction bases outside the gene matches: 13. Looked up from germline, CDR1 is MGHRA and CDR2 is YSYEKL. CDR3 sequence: CASSPKDLTRGNQPQHF. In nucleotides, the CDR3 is TGCGCCAGCAGCCCCAAAGATTTAACCAGGGGGAATCAGCCCCAGCATTTT.

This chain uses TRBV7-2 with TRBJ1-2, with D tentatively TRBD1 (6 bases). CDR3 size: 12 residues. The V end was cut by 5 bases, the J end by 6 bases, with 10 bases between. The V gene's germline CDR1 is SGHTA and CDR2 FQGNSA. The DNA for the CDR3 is TGTGCCAGCAGCGCAGGGGTTCATGGCTACACCTTC. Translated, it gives CASSAGVHGYTF.

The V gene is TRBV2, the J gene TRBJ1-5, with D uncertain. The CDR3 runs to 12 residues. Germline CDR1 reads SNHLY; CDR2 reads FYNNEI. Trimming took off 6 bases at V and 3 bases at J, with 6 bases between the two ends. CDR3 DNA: TGTGCCAGCAGCCCCCTCAATCAGCCCCAGCATTTT. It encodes CASSPLNQPQHF.